These T cell receptor beta chains were read from a single sample in a study of cytomegalovirus exposure and HLA in healthy donors. Using immunoSEQ multiplex PCR, the repertoire was profiled, and TCRdb retains in-frame clones only, with some absent. The sample carries 95,000 to 150,000 clones, around 75% recorded once. The sample comprised PBMCs. The receptors were sampled from a man between 25 and 39 years old in good health and CMV-seronegative. Each CDR3 is given with its conserved first and last residue. Fields, in order: J gene, V gene, CDR3 protein.

J gene: TRBJ2-4; V gene: TRBV29-1; CDR3 protein: CSVEEVAKNIQYF
J gene: TRBJ2-1; V gene: TRBV14; CDR3 protein: CASSVTGTSGYNEQFF
J gene: TRBJ1-1; V gene: TRBV9; CDR3 protein: CASSASLWAIGTEAFF
J gene: TRBJ1-2; V gene: TRBV30; CDR3 protein: CACVTVGSYGYTF
J gene: TRBJ2-1; V gene: TRBV5-1; CDR3 protein: CASSSLSGGAYNEQFF
J gene: TRBJ1-6; V gene: TRBV28; CDR3 protein: CASSGQGRSPLHF
J gene: TRBJ2-5; V gene: TRBV5-4; CDR3 protein: CAFQGRDRHQETQYF
J gene: TRBJ1-1; V gene: TRBV2; CDR3 protein: CASRMPTDETGKNTEAFF
J gene: TRBJ1-1; V gene: TRBV2; CDR3 protein: CASRSPYTEAFF
J gene: TRBJ2-5; V gene: TRBV4-1; CDR3 protein: CASSQDRAGGQETQYF
J gene: TRBJ2-3; V gene: TRBV4-1; CDR3 protein: CASSQVGGRDTDTQYF
J gene: TRBJ1-2; V gene: TRBV2; CDR3 protein: CASSEQGSPLGYTF
J gene: TRBJ1-2; V gene: TRBV12-5; CDR3 protein: CASSGYGGYTF
J gene: TRBJ2-5; V gene: TRBV7-9; CDR3 protein: CASSLAIGGAGETQYF
J gene: TRBJ2-1; V gene: TRBV28; CDR3 protein: CASSYRTGRSGNEQFF
J gene: TRBJ2-7; V gene: TRBV9; CDR3 protein: CASSAGTSGSYEQYF